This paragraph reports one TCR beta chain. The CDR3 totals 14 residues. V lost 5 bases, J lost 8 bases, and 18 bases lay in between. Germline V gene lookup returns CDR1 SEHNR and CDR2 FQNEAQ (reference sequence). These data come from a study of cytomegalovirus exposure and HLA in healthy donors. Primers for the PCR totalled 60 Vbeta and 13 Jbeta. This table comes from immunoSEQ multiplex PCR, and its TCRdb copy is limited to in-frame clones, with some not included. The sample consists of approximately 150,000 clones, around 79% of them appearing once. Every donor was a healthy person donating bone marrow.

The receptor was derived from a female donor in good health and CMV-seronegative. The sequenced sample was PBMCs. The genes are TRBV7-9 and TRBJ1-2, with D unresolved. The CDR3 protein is CASSPYGRVEGYTF. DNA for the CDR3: TGTGCCAGCAGCCCGTACGGCCGGGTTGAGGGCTACACCTTC.